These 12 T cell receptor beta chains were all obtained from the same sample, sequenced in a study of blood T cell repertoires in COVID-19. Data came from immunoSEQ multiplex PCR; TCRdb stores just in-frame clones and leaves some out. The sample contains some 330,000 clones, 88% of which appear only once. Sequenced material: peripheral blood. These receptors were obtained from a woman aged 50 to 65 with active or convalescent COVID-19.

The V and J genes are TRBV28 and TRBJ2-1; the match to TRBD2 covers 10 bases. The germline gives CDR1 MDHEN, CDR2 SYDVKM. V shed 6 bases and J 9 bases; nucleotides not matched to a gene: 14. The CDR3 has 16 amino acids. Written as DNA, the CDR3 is TGTGCCAGCAGCTCCCCAGCAGCGGGAGGGCCGGGTGAGCAGTTCTTC. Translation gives CASSSPAAGGPGEQFF.

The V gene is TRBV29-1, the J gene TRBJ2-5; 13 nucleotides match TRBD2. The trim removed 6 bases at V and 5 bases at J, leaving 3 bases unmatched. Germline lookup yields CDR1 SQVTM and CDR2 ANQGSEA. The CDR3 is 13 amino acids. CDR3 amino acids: CSVLTSGGETQYF. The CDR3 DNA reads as TGCAGCGTCCTGACTAGCGGGGGGGAGACCCAGTACTTC.

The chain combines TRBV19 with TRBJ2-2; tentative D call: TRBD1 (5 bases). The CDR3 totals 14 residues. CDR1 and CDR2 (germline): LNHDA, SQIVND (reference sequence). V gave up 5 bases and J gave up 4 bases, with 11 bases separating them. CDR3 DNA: TGTGCCAGTAGTGCAGGGCCCCCCACCGGGGAGCTGTTTTTT. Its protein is CASSAGPPTGELFF.

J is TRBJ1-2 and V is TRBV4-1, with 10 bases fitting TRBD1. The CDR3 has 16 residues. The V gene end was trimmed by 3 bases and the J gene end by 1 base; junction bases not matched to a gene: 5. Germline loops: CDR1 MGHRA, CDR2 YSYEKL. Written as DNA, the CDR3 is TGCGCCAGCAGCCAGCTGGGACAGGGGCTTAACTATGGCTACACCTTC. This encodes CASSQLGQGLNYGYTF.

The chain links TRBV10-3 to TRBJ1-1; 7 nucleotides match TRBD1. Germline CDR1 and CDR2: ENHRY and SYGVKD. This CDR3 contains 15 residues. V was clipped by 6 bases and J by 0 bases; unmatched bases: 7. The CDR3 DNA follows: TGTGCCATCAGGCCCGGGACAGCCTTGAACACTGAAGCTTTCTTT. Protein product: CAIRPGTALNTEAFF.

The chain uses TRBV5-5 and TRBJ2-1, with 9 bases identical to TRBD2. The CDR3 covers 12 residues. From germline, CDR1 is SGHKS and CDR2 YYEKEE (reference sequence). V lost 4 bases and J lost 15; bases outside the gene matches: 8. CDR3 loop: CASSNVAGAWFF. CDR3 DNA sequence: TGTGCCAGCAGCAACGTAGCGGGGGCCTGGTTCTTC.

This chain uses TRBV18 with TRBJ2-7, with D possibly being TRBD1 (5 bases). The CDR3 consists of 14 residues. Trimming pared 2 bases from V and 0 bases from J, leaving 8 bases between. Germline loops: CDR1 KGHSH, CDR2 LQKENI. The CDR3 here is CASSPTGFSYEQYF. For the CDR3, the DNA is TGTGCCAGCTCACCAACAGGTTTCTCCTACGAGCAGTACTTC.

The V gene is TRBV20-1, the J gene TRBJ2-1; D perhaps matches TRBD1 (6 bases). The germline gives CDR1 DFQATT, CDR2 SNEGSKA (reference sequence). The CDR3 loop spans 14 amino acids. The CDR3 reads CTASRTVSYNEQFF. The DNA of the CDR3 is TGCACCGCTAGTAGGACAGTCTCCTACAATGAGCAGTTCTTC.

The CDR3 region is CASSQTDRVVGELFF. In DNA, the CDR3 is TGCGCCAGCAGCCAGACTGACAGGGTTGTCGGGGAGCTGTTTTTT. The chain carries TRBV4-3 and TRBJ2-2, with TRBD1 matching 7 bases. The CDR3 consists of 15 residues. Germline V lookup: CDR1 LGHNA, CDR2 YSLEER. V lost 3 bases to trimming and J lost 7 bases; unmatched junction nucleotides: 8.

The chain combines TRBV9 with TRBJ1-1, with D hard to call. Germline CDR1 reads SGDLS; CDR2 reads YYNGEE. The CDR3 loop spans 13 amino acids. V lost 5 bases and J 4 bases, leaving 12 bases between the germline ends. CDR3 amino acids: CASRREGTTEAFF. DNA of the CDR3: TGTGCCAGCAGGCGGGAGGGTACCACTGAAGCTTTCTTT.

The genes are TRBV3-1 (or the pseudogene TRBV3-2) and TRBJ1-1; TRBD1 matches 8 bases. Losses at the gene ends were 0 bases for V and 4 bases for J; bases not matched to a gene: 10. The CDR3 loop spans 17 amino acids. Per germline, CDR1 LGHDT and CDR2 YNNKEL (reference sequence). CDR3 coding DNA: TGTGCCAGCAGCCAAGATTATAGGAAACAGGGGGGCACTGAAGCTTTCTTT. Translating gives CASSQDYRKQGGTEAFF.

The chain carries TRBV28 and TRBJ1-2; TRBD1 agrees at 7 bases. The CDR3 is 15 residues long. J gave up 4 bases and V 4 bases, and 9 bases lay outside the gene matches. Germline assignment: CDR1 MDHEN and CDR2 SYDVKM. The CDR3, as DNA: TGTGCCAGCAGTTCCGGTGGGGACAGACGCTATGGCTACACCTTC. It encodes CASSSGGDRRYGYTF.